The next 6 T cell receptor beta chains were all read from a single sample in a study of shared clonotypes between healthy human individuals. The data were produced by immunoSEQ multiplex PCR, yet TCRdb's version contains in-frame clones alone and is incomplete. In the table there are about 2.4 million clones, 93% of which are singletons. The source material was naive CD4+ T cells from PBMCs. Subset in this sample: CD45RA+ positively selected. Source of these receptors: a man younger than 35 in good health. Some clones in this sample may be carry-over from other donors' samples.

This rearrangement joins TRBV27 to TRBJ1-1; D is possibly TRBD1 (6 bases). Trimming took off 3 bases at V and 6 bases at J, with 17 bases between the two ends. This CDR3 is 15 amino acids long. Germline values: CDR1 MNHEY, CDR2 SMNVEV (reference sequence). This CDR3 reads CASSFGGAVGSEAFF. The DNA for the CDR3 is TGTGCCAGCAGTTTCGGGGGGGCCGTAGGATCTGAAGCTTTCTTT.

The V and J genes are TRBV7-3 and TRBJ2-7; D not certain. The CDR3 spans 13 residues. Germline V CDR1 and CDR2: SGHTA, FQGTGA. V was clipped by 2 bases and J by 6 bases, with 11 bases between them. The CDR3 bases are TGTGCCAGCAGCTTATTGTCAGGAAGCGAGCAGTACTTC. Translated: CASSLLSGSEQYF.

This chain links TRBV9 with TRBJ2-3, with TRBD1 as a possible D gene (5 bases). Germline V gene data show CDR1 as SGDLS and CDR2 as YYNGEE. Trimming took off 4 bases at V and 4 bases at J, with 13 bases between the two ends. There are 14 residues in the CDR3. CDR3 amino acids: CASSSTPRADTQYF. Written as DNA, the CDR3 is TGTGCCAGCAGCTCGACACCCAGGGCAGATACGCAGTATTTT.

This clone came up once. This rearrangement joins TRBV7-2 to TRBJ2-1, with TRBD2 matching over 9 bases. The germline CDR1 and CDR2 sequences are SGHTA and FQGNSA. After removal of 6 bases from V and 6 bases from J, the junction contained 6 bases not matched to a gene. The CDR3 runs 14 residues. The CDR3 sequence is CASRRPGLANEQFF. The CDR3 bases are TGTGCCAGCAGACGTCCGGGACTAGCCAATGAGCAGTTCTTC.

The rearrangement joins TRBV28 to TRBJ2-7; 7 positions match TRBD2. The CDR3 loop spans 14 amino acids. V trimming: 11 bases; J trimming: 1 base; junction bases outside the gene matches: 11. Germline V CDR1 and CDR2: MDHEN, SYDVKM. Here the CDR3 DNA reads TGTGCCTCCACGGCGGGCGGGAGTTCCTACGAGCAGTACTTC. Residues: CASTAGGSSYEQYF.

This clone came up once. The chain employs TRBV5-4 and TRBJ1-2; the D is unclear. The V gene's germline CDR1 is SGHNT and CDR2 YYREEE (reference sequence). V dropped 0 bases and J dropped 0 bases, with 6 bases sitting between them. The CDR3 has 14 residues. This CDR3 reads CASSLGQSNYGYTF. The CDR3 coding sequence is TGTGCCAGCAGCTTGGGTCAGTCTAACTATGGCTACACCTTC.